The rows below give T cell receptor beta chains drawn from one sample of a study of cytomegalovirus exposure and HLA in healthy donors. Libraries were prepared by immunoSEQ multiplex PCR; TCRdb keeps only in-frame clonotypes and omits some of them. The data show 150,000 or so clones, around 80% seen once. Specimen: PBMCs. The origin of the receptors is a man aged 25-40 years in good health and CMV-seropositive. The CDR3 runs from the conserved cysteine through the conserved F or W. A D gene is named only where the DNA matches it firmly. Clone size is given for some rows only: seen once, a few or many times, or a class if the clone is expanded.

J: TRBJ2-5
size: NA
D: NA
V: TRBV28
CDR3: CASSFRETQYF

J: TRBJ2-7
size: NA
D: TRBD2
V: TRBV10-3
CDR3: CAISDPGLAGSSYEQYF

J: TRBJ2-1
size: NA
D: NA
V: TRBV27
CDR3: CASSSRNEQFF

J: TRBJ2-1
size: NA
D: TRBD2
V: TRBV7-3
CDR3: CASSQSPGLAGDNEQFF

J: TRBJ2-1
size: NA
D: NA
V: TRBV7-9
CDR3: CASSLVHDRDSEQFF

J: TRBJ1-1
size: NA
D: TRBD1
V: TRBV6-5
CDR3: CASSLQGNTNTEAFF

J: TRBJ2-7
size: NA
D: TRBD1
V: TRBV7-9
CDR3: CASSTGTAKYEQYF

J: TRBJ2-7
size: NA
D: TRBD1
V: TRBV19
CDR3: CASSPGQGDGYEQYF

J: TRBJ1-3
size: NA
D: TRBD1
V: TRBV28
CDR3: CASSLDRAHTIYF

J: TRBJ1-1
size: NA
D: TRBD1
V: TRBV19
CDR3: CASSNPQGAGNTEAFF

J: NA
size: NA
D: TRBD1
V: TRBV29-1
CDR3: CSVGTGGGEQYF

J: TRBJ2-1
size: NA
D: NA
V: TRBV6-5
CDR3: CATLAASQRNEQFF

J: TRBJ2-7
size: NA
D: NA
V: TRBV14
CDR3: CASSQEEIGEQYF

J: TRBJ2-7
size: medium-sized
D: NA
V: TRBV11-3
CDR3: CASSKTLGLKYF

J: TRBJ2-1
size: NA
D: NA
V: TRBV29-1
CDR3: CSVVMASSYNEQFF

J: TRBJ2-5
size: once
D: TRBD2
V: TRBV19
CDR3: CASSIPSKRGDLQETQYF

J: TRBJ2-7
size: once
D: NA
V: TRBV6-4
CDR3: CASSESRGFEQYF

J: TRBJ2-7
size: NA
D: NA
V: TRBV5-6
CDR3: CASSLAGSSYEQYF

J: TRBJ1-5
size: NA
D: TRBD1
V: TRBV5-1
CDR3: CASSEKGQRLYSNQPQHF

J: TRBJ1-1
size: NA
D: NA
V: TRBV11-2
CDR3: CASSLDLRRAEAFF

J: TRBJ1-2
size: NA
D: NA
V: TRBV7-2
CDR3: CASSLTFTGENGYTF

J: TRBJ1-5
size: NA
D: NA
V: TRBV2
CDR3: CASSAGLGNQPQHF

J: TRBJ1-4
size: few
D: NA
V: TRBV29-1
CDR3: CSVGRGKSGEKLFF

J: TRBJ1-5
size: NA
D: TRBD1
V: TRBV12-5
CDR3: CATGTGEANQPQHF

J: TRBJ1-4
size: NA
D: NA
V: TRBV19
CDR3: CASSPTATNEKLFF

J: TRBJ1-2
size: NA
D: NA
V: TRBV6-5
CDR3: CASSYNGRELLGGYTF

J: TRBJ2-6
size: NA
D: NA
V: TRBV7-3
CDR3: CASSPVGRGGPSGANVLTF

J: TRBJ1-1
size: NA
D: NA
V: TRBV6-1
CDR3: CASSEIKTGGTEAFF

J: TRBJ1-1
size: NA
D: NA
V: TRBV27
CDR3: CASSPPAGNTEAFF

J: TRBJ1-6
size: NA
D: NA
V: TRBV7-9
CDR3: CASSQQQSSYNSPLHF

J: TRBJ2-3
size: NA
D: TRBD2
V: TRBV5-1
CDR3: CASSFTSGGDTQYF

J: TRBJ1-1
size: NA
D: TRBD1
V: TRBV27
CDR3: CASSDGQGTSNTEAFF

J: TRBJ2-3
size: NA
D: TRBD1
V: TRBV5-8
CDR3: CASRLGQGADTQYF

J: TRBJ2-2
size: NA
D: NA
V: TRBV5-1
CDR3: CASKIDGELFF

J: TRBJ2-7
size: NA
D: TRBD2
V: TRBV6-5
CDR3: CASSRTSGGGEQYF

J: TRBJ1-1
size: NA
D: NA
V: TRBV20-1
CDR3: CSAGGGTEAFF

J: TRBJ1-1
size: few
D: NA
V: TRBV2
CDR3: CASSGLEGTEAFF

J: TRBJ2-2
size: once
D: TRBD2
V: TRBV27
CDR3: CASRLAGGRGELFF

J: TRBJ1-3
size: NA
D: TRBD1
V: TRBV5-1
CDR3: CASSLQGASSGNTIYF

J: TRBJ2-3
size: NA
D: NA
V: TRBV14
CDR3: CASSQDRDGRAQYF

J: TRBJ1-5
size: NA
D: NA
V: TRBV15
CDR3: CATSMGYRDSQPQHF

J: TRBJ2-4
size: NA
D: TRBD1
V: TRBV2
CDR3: CATLLGTGNIQYF

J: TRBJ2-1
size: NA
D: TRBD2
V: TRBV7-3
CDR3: CASSGGGRDNEQFF

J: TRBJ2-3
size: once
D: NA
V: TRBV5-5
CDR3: CASSLYRNTDTQYF

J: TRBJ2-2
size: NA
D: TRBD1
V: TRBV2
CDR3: CASRDRTNTGELFF

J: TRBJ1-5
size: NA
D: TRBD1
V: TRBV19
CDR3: CASSPDRDYSNQPQHF

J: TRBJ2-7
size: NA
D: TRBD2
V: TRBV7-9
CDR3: CASSLSQAGGHEQYF

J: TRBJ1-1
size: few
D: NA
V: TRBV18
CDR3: CASSPTLNTEAFF

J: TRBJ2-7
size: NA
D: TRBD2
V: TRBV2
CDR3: CASRGGGAVYEQYF

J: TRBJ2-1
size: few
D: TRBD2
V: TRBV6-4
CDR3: CASSDSGGARNEQFF

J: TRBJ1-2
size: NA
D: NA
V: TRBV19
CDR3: CASKPTGANYGYTF

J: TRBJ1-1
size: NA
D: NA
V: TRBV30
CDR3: CAWSPGVNTEAFF

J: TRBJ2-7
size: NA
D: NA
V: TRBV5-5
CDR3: CASSSLDEQYF

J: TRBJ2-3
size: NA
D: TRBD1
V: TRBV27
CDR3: CASSLTPNRGFSTDTQYF

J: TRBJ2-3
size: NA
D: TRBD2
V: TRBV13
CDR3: CASSSPSGLAITDTQYF

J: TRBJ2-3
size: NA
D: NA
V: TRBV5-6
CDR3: CASSLVAGATDTQYF

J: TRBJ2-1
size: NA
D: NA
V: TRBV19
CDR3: CASSISGRGNEQFF

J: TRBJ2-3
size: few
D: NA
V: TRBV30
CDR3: CAWSSPVGIDTQYF

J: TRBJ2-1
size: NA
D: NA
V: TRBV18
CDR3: CASSPATGTDNEQFF

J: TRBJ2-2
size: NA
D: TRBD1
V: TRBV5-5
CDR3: CASSFRDRGERTGELFF